This T cell receptor (beta chain) originates from a study of blood T cell repertoires in COVID-19. Across the study: The samples span acute and convalescent COVID-19 from the United States, Italy and Spain.

Per the study methods: Amplified reference gene primers provided the basis for estimating nucleated cell counts. TCRdb's copy holds only in-frame clones and misses some; the assay was immunoSEQ multiplex PCR. The DNA gave D and trimming, while V, J and clone size come from that table. The data hold 190,000 or so clones, with 86% observed a single time. This clone turned up a few times. Germline CDR1 and CDR2: SGHAT and FQNNGV. This CDR3 contains 14 residues. Trimming took 2 bases from V and 2 from J, leaving 10 bases between them. The sample comprised peripheral blood. The V gene is TRBV11-2, the J gene TRBJ2-7; possibly TRBD1 for D (6 bases). The clonotype was recovered from a woman in her 70s with acute or convalescent COVID-19. CDR3 DNA sequence: TGTGCCAGCAGCTTATTGAGACAGGCCTACGAGCAGTACTTC. Translation gives CASSLLRQAYEQYF.